The rows below give T cell receptor beta chains drawn from one sample of a study of T cell repertoires in ileal Crohn's disease. Sequencing used immunoSEQ multiplex PCR; TCRdb keeps in-frame clones, though not all of them. Seen here are about 8,000 clones, 70% to 90% observed once, and the top ten hold 9.5% to 12%. Sequenced sample: ileal tissue. All receptors derive from an adult with Crohn's disease. CDR3s include the opening cysteine and the closing phenylalanine or tryptophan. Each record gives: V gene, clone size, J gene, D gene, CDR3 DNA, CDR3 protein. The D gene is left open where the match is weak. The size of a clone is reported for some rows only, either as once, few or many, or as a class for expanded clones.

v_call: TRBV11-2; clone_size: few; j_call: TRBJ1-2; d_call: TRBD1; cdr3_nt: TGTGCCAGCAGCCCTAGACAGGGTGGAGGCTACACCTTC; cdr3_aa: CASSPRQGGGYTF
v_call: TRBV30; clone_size: few; j_call: TRBJ2-6; d_call: TRBD1; cdr3_nt: TGTGCCTGGAGCCGGACAGGGGGCTCTGGGGCCAACGTCCTGACTTTC; cdr3_aa: CAWSRTGGSGANVLTF
v_call: TRBV7-9; clone_size: .; j_call: TRBJ2-1; d_call: TRBD2; cdr3_nt: TGTGCCAGCCGTGGGACTAGCGGGAAACGGTTTGAGGTCTACAATGAGCAGTTCTTC; cdr3_aa: CASRGTSGKRFEVYNEQFF
v_call: TRBV11-3; clone_size: .; j_call: TRBJ1-1; d_call: .; cdr3_nt: TGTGCCAGCAGCGAACTGGGTCGGGAAGCTTTCTTT; cdr3_aa: CASSELGREAFF
v_call: TRBV28; clone_size: .; j_call: TRBJ2-3; d_call: TRBD1; cdr3_nt: TGTGCCAGCAGCCGTCCGACAGGGTCTAGCACAGATACGCAGTATTTT; cdr3_aa: CASSRPTGSSTDTQYF
v_call: TRBV2; clone_size: .; j_call: TRBJ1-4; d_call: TRBD1; cdr3_nt: TGTGCCAGCACAACAGGGGGGCTCACTAAACTGTTTTTT; cdr3_aa: CASTTGGLTKLFF
v_call: TRBV5-5; clone_size: .; j_call: TRBJ1-1; d_call: .; cdr3_nt: TGTGCCAGCAGCTTGAGTTCCTACAGGGAAGCTTTCTTT; cdr3_aa: CASSLSSYREAFF
v_call: TRBV6-4; clone_size: few; j_call: TRBJ2-3; d_call: TRBD2; cdr3_nt: TGTGCCAGCAGTGTAGCGGGGAGCACAGATACGCAGTATTTT; cdr3_aa: CASSVAGSTDTQYF
v_call: TRBV6-1; clone_size: few; j_call: TRBJ2-2; d_call: .; cdr3_nt: TGTGCCAGCAGGGTTTGGAAAAACACCGGGGAGCTGTTTTTT; cdr3_aa: CASRVWKNTGELFF
v_call: TRBV5-1; clone_size: .; j_call: TRBJ2-7; d_call: .; cdr3_nt: TGCGCCAGCAGCGGCGTTAGCTCCTACGAGCAGTACTTC; cdr3_aa: CASSGVSSYEQYF
v_call: TRBV7-8; clone_size: .; j_call: TRBJ2-1; d_call: TRBD1; cdr3_nt: TGTGCCAGCAGCCCGGACAGGGTGTACTACAATGAGCAGTTCTTC; cdr3_aa: CASSPDRVYYNEQFF
v_call: TRBV10-3; clone_size: once; j_call: TRBJ1-3; d_call: .; cdr3_nt: TGTGCCATCAGTGACTCCGGGTCCCTCTCTGGAAACACCATATATTTT; cdr3_aa: CAISDSGSLSGNTIYF
v_call: TRBV27; clone_size: .; j_call: TRBJ1-1; d_call: .; cdr3_nt: TGTGCCAGCAGTTTTAGGGGGGGGCTCACTGAAGCTTTCTTT; cdr3_aa: CASSFRGGLTEAFF
v_call: TRBV18; clone_size: .; j_call: TRBJ2-7; d_call: .; cdr3_nt: TGTGCCAGCTCATTTGTGGGCTATCCTCGCCACGAGCAGTACTTC; cdr3_aa: CASSFVGYPRHEQYF
v_call: TRBV28; clone_size: .; j_call: TRBJ1-2; d_call: TRBD1; cdr3_nt: TGTGCCAGCAGTTTATCCGGGACAGATAAGAATGGCTACACCTTC; cdr3_aa: CASSLSGTDKNGYTF
v_call: TRBV6-6; clone_size: .; j_call: TRBJ2-1; d_call: TRBD2; cdr3_nt: TGTGCCACCGAACCGGGGACTAGCGGTGGGAATGAGCAGTTCTTC; cdr3_aa: CATEPGTSGGNEQFF
v_call: TRBV7-8; clone_size: .; j_call: TRBJ1-2; d_call: .; cdr3_nt: TGTGCCAGCAGTGGAGGGATGGGGTCCCCTAACTATGGCTACACCTTC; cdr3_aa: CASSGGMGSPNYGYTF
v_call: TRBV5-1; clone_size: .; j_call: TRBJ1-1; d_call: TRBD1; cdr3_nt: TGCGCCAGCAGCCCAACCAGGGACAGGGGGAATGAAGCTTTCTTT; cdr3_aa: CASSPTRDRGNEAFF
v_call: TRBV18; clone_size: .; j_call: TRBJ1-2; d_call: .; cdr3_nt: TGTGCCAGCTCACCCTTAGACGACTATGGCTACACCTTC; cdr3_aa: CASSPLDDYGYTF
v_call: TRBV25-1; clone_size: .; j_call: TRBJ1-1; d_call: .; cdr3_nt: TGTGCCAGCGGCTCTTATAGCACTGAAGCTTTCTTT; cdr3_aa: CASGSYSTEAFF
v_call: TRBV28; clone_size: few; j_call: TRBJ2-7; d_call: TRBD2; cdr3_nt: TGTGCCAGCAGCTTAGCGGGTTTCTACGAGCAGTACTTC; cdr3_aa: CASSLAGFYEQYF
v_call: TRBV10-3; clone_size: .; j_call: TRBJ1-6; d_call: .; cdr3_nt: TGTGCCATCAGACAGGACAGTTCAAATTCACCCCTCCACTTT; cdr3_aa: CAIRQDSSNSPLHF
v_call: TRBV25-1; clone_size: .; j_call: TRBJ2-1; d_call: .; cdr3_nt: TGTGCCAGCAGGCTCACTAGCTCTTACAATGAGCAGTTCTTC; cdr3_aa: CASRLTSSYNEQFF
v_call: TRBV14; clone_size: .; j_call: TRBJ1-1; d_call: TRBD1; cdr3_nt: TGTGCCAGCAGCCCTTGGAGGACAGGGGGCAGAGACACTGAAGCTTTCTTT; cdr3_aa: CASSPWRTGGRDTEAFF
v_call: TRBV9; clone_size: .; j_call: TRBJ2-1; d_call: TRBD2; cdr3_nt: TGTGCCAGCAGCGTAGATGCTAGCGGGAGAAGGGGCAATGAGCAGTTCTTC; cdr3_aa: CASSVDASGRRGNEQFF
v_call: TRBV19; clone_size: .; j_call: TRBJ2-7; d_call: .; cdr3_nt: TGTGCCAGTAGTATAGCGCTGTTTGAGGATTACTCCTACGAGCAGTACTTC; cdr3_aa: CASSIALFEDYSYEQYF
v_call: TRBV18; clone_size: .; j_call: TRBJ2-3; d_call: .; cdr3_nt: TGTGCCAGCTCACCCATGTACAGGGTAGTGGGCACAGATACGCAGTATTTT; cdr3_aa: CASSPMYRVVGTDTQYF
v_call: TRBV7-2; clone_size: .; j_call: TRBJ2-5; d_call: .; cdr3_nt: TGTGCCAGCAGCTTAAGGGCACAAGAGACCCAGTACTTC; cdr3_aa: CASSLRAQETQYF
v_call: TRBV5-5; clone_size: few; j_call: TRBJ1-1; d_call: .; cdr3_nt: TGTGCCAGCAGCTTAGTATTTTTCCCGGGGACTGAAGCTTTCTTT; cdr3_aa: CASSLVFFPGTEAFF
v_call: TRBV6-5; clone_size: .; j_call: TRBJ2-1; d_call: .; cdr3_nt: TGTGCCAGCAGTTACTCCGGACCCCCGAGGAACGAGCAGTTCTTC; cdr3_aa: CASSYSGPPRNEQFF
v_call: TRBV28; clone_size: .; j_call: TRBJ2-1; d_call: TRBD1; cdr3_nt: TGTGCCAGCAGGCATAGTTGGGACAGCAATGAGCAGTTCTTC; cdr3_aa: CASRHSWDSNEQFF
v_call: TRBV6-4; clone_size: .; j_call: TRBJ2-1; d_call: TRBD2; cdr3_nt: TGTGCCAGCAGTGAGACTAGCGGGAGTCCGGATGAGCAGTTCTTC; cdr3_aa: CASSETSGSPDEQFF
v_call: TRBV2; clone_size: large; j_call: TRBJ1-6; d_call: .; cdr3_nt: TGTGCCAGCTGGGTCGGGCTCTATAATTCACCCCTCCACTTT; cdr3_aa: CASWVGLYNSPLHF
v_call: TRBV14; clone_size: .; j_call: TRBJ1-1; d_call: .; cdr3_nt: TGTGCCAGCAGCCAAGATCCGAGGGTAGTTGCTTTCTTT; cdr3_aa: CASSQDPRVVAFF
v_call: TRBV5-6; clone_size: .; j_call: TRBJ1-3; d_call: .; cdr3_nt: TGTGCCAGCAGCTTTGGACCGTCCTCTGGAAACACCATATATTTT; cdr3_aa: CASSFGPSSGNTIYF
v_call: TRBV7-6; clone_size: .; j_call: TRBJ2-5; d_call: TRBD2; cdr3_nt: TGTGCCAGCAGCTTTATAGCGGGGGCCCCACAAGAGACCCAGTACTTC; cdr3_aa: CASSFIAGAPQETQYF
v_call: TRBV28; clone_size: few; j_call: TRBJ1-1; d_call: TRBD1; cdr3_nt: TGTGCCAGCAGTCTCGACAGGGACACTGAAGCTTTCTTT; cdr3_aa: CASSLDRDTEAFF
v_call: TRBV27; clone_size: .; j_call: TRBJ2-4; d_call: .; cdr3_nt: TGTGCCAGCAGTTTGTCCCTAGGCGGCCAGGGGGGATACCAAAAAAACATTCAGTACTTC; cdr3_aa: CASSLSLGGQGGYQKNIQYF
v_call: TRBV6-4; clone_size: once; j_call: TRBJ2-2; d_call: .; cdr3_nt: TGTGCCAGCAGTGAAGCGAACACCGGGGAGCTGTTTTTT; cdr3_aa: CASSEANTGELFF
v_call: TRBV7-6; clone_size: .; j_call: TRBJ2-7; d_call: .; cdr3_nt: TGTGCCAGCAGCCCCCAGGCAGGGCCCTACGAGCAGTACTTC; cdr3_aa: CASSPQAGPYEQYF
v_call: TRBV10-3; clone_size: .; j_call: TRBJ2-3; d_call: .; cdr3_nt: TGTGCCATCAGTCTCCGGGACTCCGAGGTAGATACGCAGTATTTT; cdr3_aa: CAISLRDSEVDTQYF
v_call: TRBV7-2; clone_size: .; j_call: TRBJ1-1; d_call: .; cdr3_nt: TGTGCCAGCAGCCTATACGGGGGCAACACTGAAGCTTTCTTT; cdr3_aa: CASSLYGGNTEAFF
v_call: TRBV7-2; clone_size: .; j_call: TRBJ2-7; d_call: .; cdr3_nt: TGTGCCAGCAGCTTATTCGACAGGTCCTACGAGCAGTACTTC; cdr3_aa: CASSLFDRSYEQYF
v_call: TRBV28; clone_size: .; j_call: TRBJ2-3; d_call: .; cdr3_nt: TGTGCCAGCATCCAAGCAGAAACTAGCACAGATACGCAGTATTTT; cdr3_aa: CASIQAETSTDTQYF
v_call: TRBV9; clone_size: .; j_call: TRBJ2-5; d_call: TRBD2; cdr3_nt: TGTGCCAGCAGCGTAGGCGGGAGTAATCAAGAGACCCAGTACTTC; cdr3_aa: CASSVGGSNQETQYF
v_call: TRBV2; clone_size: few; j_call: TRBJ1-2; d_call: .; cdr3_nt: TGTGCCAGCAGTGTTCGGCAAAACTATGGCTACACCTTC; cdr3_aa: CASSVRQNYGYTF
v_call: TRBV6-5; clone_size: .; j_call: TRBJ2-7; d_call: .; cdr3_nt: TGTGCCAGCACCGGCCAGAACGAGCAGTACTTC; cdr3_aa: CASTGQNEQYF
v_call: TRBV18; clone_size: .; j_call: TRBJ2-7; d_call: .; cdr3_nt: TGTGCCAGCTCACCTTTTGCCCAGGGGACCTACGAGCAGTACTTC; cdr3_aa: CASSPFAQGTYEQYF
v_call: TRBV20-1; clone_size: .; j_call: TRBJ2-2; d_call: .; cdr3_nt: TGCAGTGCTAGGCTCACCGGGGAGCTGTTTTTT; cdr3_aa: CSARLTGELFF
v_call: TRBV6-6; clone_size: .; j_call: TRBJ1-1; d_call: .; cdr3_nt: TGTGCCAGCAGCCGCTGGGGGGGCTCTGAAGCTTTCTTT; cdr3_aa: CASSRWGGSEAFF
v_call: TRBV7-8; clone_size: .; j_call: TRBJ2-1; d_call: .; cdr3_nt: TGTGCCAGCAGCTTATCAGGGAGTGCCTACAATGAGCAGTTCTTC; cdr3_aa: CASSLSGSAYNEQFF
v_call: TRBV15; clone_size: .; j_call: TRBJ2-6; d_call: .; cdr3_nt: TGTGCCACCAGCAGAGATTCGCCGTCGTCTGGGGCCAACGTCCTGACTTTC; cdr3_aa: CATSRDSPSSGANVLTF
v_call: TRBV10-3; clone_size: once; j_call: TRBJ1-6; d_call: .; cdr3_nt: TGTGCCATCAGTGCATCCTCGGAAGCCCTCCACTTT; cdr3_aa: CAISASSEALHF
v_call: TRBV29-1; clone_size: .; j_call: TRBJ1-2; d_call: .; cdr3_nt: TGCAGCGCCACCTCCCGTGGGGGCAACTATGGCTACACCTTC; cdr3_aa: CSATSRGGNYGYTF
v_call: TRBV7-9; clone_size: .; j_call: TRBJ1-2; d_call: .; cdr3_nt: TGTGCCAGCAGCCCAATGGGGTCTTCCTATGGCTACACCTTC; cdr3_aa: CASSPMGSSYGYTF